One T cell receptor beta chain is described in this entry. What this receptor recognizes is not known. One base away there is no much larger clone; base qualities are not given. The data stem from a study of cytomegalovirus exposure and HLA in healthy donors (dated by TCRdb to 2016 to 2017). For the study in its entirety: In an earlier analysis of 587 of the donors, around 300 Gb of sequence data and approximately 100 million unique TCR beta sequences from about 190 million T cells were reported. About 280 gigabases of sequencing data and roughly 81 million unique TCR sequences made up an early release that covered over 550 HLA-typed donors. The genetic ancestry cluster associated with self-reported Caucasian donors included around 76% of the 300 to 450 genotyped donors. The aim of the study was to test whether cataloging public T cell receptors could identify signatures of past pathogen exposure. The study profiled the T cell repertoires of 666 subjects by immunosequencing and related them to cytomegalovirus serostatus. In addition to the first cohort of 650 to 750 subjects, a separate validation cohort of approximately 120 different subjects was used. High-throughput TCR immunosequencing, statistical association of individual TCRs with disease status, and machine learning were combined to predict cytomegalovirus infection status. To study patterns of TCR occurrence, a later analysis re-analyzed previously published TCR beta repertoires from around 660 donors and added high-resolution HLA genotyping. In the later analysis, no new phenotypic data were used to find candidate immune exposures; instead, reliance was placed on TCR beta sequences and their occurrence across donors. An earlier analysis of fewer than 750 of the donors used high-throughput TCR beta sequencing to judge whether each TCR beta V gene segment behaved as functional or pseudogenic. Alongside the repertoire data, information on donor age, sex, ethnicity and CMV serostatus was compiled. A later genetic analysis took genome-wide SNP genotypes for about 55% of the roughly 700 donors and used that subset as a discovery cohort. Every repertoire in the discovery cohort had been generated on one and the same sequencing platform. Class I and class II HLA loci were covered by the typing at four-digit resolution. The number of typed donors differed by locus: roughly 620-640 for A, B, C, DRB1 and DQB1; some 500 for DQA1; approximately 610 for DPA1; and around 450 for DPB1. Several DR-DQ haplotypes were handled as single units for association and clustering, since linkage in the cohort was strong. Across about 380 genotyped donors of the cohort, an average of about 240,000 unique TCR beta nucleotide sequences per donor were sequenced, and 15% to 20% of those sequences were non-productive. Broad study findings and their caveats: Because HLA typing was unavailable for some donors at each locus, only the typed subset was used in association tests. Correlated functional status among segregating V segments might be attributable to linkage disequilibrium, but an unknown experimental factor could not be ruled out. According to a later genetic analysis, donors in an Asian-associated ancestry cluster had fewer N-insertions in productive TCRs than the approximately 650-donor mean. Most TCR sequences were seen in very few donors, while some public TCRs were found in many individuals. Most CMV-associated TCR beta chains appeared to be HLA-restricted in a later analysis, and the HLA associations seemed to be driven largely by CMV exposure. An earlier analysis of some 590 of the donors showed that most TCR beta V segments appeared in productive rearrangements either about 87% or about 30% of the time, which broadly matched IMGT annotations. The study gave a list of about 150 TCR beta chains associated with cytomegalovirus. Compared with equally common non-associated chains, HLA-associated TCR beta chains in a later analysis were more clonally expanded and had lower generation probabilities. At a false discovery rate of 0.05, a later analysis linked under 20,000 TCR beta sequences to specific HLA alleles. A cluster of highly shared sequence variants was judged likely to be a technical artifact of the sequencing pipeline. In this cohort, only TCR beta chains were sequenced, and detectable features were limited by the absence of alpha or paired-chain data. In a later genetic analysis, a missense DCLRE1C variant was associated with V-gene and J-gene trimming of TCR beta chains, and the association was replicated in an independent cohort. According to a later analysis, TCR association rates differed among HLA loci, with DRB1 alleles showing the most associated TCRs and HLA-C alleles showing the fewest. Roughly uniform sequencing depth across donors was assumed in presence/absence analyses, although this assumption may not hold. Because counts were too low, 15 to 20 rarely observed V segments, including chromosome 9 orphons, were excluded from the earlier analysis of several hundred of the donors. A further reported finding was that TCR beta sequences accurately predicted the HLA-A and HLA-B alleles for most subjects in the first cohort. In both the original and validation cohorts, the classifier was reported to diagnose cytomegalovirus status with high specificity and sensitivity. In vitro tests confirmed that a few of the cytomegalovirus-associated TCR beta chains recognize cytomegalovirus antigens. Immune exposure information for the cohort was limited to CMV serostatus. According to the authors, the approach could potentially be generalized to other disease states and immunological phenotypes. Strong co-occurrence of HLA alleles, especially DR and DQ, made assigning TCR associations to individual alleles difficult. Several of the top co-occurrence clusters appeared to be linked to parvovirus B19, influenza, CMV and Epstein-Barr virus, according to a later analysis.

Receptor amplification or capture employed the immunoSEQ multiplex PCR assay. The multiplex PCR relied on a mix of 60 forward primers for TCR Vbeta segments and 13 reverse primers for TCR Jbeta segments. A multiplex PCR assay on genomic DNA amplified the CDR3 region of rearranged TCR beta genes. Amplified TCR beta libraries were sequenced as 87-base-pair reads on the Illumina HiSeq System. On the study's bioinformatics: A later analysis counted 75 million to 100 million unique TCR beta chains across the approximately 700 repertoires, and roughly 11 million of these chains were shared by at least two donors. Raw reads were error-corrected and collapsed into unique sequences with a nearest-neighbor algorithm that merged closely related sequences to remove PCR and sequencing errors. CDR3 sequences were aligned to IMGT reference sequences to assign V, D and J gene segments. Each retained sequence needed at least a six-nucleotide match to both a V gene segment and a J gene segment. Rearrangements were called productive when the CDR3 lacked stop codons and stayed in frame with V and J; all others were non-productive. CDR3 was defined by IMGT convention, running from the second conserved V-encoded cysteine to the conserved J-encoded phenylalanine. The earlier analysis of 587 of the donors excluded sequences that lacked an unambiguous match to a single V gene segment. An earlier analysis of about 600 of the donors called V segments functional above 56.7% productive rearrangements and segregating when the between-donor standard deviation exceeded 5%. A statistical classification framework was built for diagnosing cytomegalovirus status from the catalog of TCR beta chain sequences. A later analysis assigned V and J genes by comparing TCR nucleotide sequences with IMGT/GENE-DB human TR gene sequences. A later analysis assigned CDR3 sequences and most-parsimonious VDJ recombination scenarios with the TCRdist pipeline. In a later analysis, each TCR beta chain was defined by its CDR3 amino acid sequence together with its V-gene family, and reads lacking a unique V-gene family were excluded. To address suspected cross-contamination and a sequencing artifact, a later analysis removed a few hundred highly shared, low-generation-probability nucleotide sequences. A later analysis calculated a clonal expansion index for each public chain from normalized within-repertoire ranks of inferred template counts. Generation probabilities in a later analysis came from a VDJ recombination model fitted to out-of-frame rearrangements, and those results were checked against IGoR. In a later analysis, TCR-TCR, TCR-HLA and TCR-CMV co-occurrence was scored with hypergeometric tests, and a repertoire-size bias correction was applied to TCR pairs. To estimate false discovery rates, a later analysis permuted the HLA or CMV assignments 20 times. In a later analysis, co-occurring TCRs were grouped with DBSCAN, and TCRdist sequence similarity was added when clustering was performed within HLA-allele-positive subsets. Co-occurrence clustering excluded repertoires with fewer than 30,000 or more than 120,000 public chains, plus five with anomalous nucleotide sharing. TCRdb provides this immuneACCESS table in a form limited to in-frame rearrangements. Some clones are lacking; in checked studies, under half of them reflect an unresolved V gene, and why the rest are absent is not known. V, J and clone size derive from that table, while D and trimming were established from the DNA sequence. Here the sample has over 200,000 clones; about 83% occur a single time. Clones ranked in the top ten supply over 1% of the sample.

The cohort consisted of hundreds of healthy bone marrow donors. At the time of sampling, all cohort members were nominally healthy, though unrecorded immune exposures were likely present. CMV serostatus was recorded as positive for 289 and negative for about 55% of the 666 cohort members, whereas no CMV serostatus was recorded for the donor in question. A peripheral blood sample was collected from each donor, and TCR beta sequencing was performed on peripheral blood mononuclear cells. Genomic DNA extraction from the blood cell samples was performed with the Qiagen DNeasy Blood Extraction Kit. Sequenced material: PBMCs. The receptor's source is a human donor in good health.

In nucleotides, the sequence is TGTGCCAGCAGCGTGGGCCCGGTTTTCAATGAGCAGTTCTTC. Translated, it gives CASSVGPVFNEQFF. The sequence joins TRBV9 to TRBJ2-1; the D gene cannot be resolved reliably. V loses 2 bases, J loses 6 bases, and the germline ends lie 12 bases apart. The CDR3 numbers 14 residues from cysteine through phenylalanine. Left in the record is the CDR3 DNA by itself, 42 bases read in frame from the first base. The CDR1 and CDR2 encoded by the germline V gene are SGDLS and YYNGEE.